This T cell receptor beta chain was documented in a study of blood T cell repertoires in COVID-19. Original handling: Reference gene primer amplification yielded estimated nucleated cell counts. Using immunoSEQ multiplex PCR, the repertoire was profiled, and TCRdb retains in-frame clones only, with some absent. V and J calls and clone size are those listed in that table; D and trimming were worked out from the DNA. The sample contains some 48,000 clones, under 95% of which appear only once. CDR3 length equals 13 residues. V lost 4 bases and J lost 3, with 10 bases in between. Germline-derived CDR1 and CDR2 are KGHSH and LQKENI. Details on this clone: Other nucleotide sequences from this sample produce the same CDR3.

This chain connects TRBV18 to TRBJ2-7; tentatively, D is TRBD2 (6 bases). The sequence was obtained from a man aged 70 or older with active COVID-19. Sequenced: peripheral blood. The CDR3 DNA sequence: TGTGCCAGCTCACGGGGGACTCACTACGAGCAGTACTTC. This translates into CASSRGTHYEQYF. Supplemented by reference TRBV18 and TRBJ2-7, the full variable domain reads NAGVMQNPRHLVRRRGQEARLRCSPMKGHSHVYWYRQLPEEGLKFMVYLQKENIIDESGMPKERFSAEFPKEGPSILRIQQVVRGDSAAYFCASSRGTHYEQYFGPGTRLTVT.